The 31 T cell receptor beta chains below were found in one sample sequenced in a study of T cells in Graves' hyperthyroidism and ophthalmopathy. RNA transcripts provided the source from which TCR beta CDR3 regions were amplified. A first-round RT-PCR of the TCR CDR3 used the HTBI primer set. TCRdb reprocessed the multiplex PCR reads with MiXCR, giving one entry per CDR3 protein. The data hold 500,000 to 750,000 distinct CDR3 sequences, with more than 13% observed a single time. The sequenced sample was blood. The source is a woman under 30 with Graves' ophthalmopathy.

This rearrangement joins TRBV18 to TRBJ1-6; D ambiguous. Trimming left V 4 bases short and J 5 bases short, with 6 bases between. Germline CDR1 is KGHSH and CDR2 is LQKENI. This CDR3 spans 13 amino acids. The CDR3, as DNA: TGTGCCAGCTCACACGGAGATAATTCACCCCTCCACTTT. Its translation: CASSHGDNSPLHF.

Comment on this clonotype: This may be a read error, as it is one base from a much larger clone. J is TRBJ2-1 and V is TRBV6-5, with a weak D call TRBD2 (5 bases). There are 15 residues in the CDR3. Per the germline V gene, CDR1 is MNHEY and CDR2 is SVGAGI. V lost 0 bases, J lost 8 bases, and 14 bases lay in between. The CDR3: CASSYSSISEHEQFF. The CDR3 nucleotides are TGTGCCAGCAGTTACTCCTCGATTAGCGAGCATGAGCAGTTCTTC.

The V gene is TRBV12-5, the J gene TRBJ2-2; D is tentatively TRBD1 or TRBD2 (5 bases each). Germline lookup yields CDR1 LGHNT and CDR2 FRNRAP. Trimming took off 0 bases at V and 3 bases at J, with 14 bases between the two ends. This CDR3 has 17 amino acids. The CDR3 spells CASGLVLRGVYTGELFF. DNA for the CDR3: TGTGCTAGTGGTTTGGTATTGAGAGGGGTGTACACCGGGGAGCTGTTTTTT.

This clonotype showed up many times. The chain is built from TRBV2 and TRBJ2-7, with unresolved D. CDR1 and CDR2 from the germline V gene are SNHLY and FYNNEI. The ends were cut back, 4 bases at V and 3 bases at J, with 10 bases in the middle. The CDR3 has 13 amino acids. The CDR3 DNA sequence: TGTGCCAGCAGTGCAAGGTTTCTCTACGAGCAGTACTTC. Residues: CASSARFLYEQYF. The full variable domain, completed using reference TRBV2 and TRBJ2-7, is EPEVTQTPSHQVTQMGQEVILRCVPISNHLYFYWYRQILGQKVEFLVSFYNNEISEKSEIFDDQFSVERPDGSNFTLKIRSTKLEDSAMYFCASSARFLYEQYFGPGTRLTVT.

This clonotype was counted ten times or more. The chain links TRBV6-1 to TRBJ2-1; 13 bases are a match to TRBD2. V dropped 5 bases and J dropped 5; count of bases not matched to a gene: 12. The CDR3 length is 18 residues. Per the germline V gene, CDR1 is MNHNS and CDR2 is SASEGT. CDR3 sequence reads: CASSQTSGRARENNEQFF. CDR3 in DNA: TGTGCCAGCAGTCAAACTAGCGGGAGGGCCCGGGAGAACAATGAGCAGTTCTTC.

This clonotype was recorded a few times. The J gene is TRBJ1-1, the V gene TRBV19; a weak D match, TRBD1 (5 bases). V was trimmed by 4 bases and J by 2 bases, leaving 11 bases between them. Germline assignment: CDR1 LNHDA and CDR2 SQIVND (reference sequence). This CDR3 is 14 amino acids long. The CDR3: CASSTQTANTEAFF. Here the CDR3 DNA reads TGTGCCAGTAGTACCCAGACAGCAAACACTGAAGCTTTCTTT.

The CDR3 bases are TGCAGTGCTAGGGCGGCAGGGGAAAGTTGGGAACTGTTTTTT. Translated, it gives CSARAAGESWELFF. J is TRBJ1-4 and V is TRBV20-1, with D possibly matching TRBD1 (6 bases). V gave up 3 bases and J gave up 12 bases, with 20 bases separating them. The CDR3 totals 14 residues. Germline V CDR1 and CDR2: DFQATT, SNEGSKA (reference sequence).

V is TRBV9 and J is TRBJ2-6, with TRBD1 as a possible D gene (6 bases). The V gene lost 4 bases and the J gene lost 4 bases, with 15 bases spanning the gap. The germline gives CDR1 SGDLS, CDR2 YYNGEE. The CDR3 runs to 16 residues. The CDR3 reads CASSRTLGGGANVLTF. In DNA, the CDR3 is TGTGCCAGCAGCCGGACGCTAGGGGGAGGGGCCAACGTCCTGACTTTC. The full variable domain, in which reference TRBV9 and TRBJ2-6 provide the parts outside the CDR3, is DSGVTQTPKHLITATGQRVTLRCSPRSGDLSVYWYQQSLDQGLQFLIQYYNGEERAKGNILERFSAQQFPDLHSELNLSSLELGDSALYFCASSRTLGGGANVLTFGAGSRLTVL.

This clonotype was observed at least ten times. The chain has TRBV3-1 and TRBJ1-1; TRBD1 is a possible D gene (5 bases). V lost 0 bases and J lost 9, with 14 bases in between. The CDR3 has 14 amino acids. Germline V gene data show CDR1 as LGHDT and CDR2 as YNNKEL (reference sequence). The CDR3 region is CASSQDSGGEKAFF. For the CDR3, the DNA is TGTGCCAGCAGCCAAGATTCCGGGGGAGAGAAAGCTTTCTTT. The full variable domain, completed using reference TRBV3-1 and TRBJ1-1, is DTAVSQTPKYLVTQMGNDKSIKCEQNLGHDTMYWYKQDSKKFLKIMFSYNNKELIINETVPNRFSPKSPDKAHLNLHINSLELGDSAVYFCASSQDSGGEKAFFGQGTRLTVV.

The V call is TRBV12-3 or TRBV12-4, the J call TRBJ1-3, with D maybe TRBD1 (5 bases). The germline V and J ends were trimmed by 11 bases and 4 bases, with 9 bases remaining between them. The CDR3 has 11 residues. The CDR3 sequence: CAARGGNTIYF. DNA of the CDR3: TGTGCCGCCCGGGGGGGAAACACCATATATTTT.

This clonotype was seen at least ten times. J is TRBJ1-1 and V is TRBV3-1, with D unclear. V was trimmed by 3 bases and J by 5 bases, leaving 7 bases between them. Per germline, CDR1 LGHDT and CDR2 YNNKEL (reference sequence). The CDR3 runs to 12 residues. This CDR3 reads CASSHRRTEAFF. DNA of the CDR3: TGTGCCAGCAGCCACCGACGGACTGAAGCTTTCTTT.

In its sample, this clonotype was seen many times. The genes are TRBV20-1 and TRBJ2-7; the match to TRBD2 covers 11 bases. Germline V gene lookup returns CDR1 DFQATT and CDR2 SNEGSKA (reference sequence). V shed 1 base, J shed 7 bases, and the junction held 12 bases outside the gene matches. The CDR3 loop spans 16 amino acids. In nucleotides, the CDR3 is TGCAGTGCTAGAGCCGTCACCGGGACTAGCGGAAGGGAGCAGTACTTC. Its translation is CSARAVTGTSGREQYF.

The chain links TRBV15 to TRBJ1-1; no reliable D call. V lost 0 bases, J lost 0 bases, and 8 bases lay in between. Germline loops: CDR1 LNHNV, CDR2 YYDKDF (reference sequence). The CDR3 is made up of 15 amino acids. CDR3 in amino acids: CATSREEALNTEAFF. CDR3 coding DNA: TGTGCCACCAGCAGAGAGGAGGCGCTGAACACTGAAGCTTTCTTT.

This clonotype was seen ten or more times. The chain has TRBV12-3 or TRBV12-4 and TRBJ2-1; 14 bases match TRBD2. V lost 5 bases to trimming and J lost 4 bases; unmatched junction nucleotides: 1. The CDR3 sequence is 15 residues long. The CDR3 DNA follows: TGTGCCAGCAGTAGGACTAGCGGGAGGTACAATGAGCAGTTCTTC. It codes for CASSRTSGRYNEQFF.

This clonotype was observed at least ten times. The CDR3 loop is CASSPRSGTGPYEQYF. Here the CDR3 DNA reads TGTGCCAGCAGCCCGCGATCCGGGACAGGGCCCTACGAGCAGTACTTC. This sequence joins TRBV9 and TRBJ2-7, with 9 bases matching TRBD1. This CDR3 region has 16 residues. With V trimmed by 4 bases and J by 2 bases, 10 bases remained unmatched. CDR1 SGDLS and CDR2 YYNGEE come from the germline V gene.

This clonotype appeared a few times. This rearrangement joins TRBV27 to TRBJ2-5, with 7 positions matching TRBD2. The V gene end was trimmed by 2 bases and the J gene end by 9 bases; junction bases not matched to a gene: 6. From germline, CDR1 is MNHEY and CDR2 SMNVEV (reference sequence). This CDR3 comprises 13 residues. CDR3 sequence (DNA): TGTGCCAGCAGTTTAGGGGGGGGGATTGCCCAGTACTTC. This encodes CASSLGGGIAQYF.

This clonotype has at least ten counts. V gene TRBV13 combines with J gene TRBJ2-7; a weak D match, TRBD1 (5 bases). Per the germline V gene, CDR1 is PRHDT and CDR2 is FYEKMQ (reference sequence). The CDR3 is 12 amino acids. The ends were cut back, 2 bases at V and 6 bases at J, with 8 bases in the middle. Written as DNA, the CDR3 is TGTGCCAGCAGCTTATCAGGGATCGAGCAGTACTTC. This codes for CASSLSGIEQYF.

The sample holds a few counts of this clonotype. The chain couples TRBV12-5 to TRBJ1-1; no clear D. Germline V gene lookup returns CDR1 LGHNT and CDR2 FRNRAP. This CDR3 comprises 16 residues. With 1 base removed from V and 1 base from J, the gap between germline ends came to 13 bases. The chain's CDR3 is CASGLGARWQNTEAFF. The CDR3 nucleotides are TGTGCTAGTGGTTTGGGGGCCAGGTGGCAGAACACTGAAGCTTTCTTT.

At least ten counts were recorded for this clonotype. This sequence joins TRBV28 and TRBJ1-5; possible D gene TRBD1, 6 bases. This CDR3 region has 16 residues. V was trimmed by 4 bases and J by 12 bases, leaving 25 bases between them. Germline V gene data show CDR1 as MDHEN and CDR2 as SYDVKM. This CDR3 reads CASSSTHGGLLVIQHF. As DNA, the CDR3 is TGTGCCAGCAGTTCCACCCACGGGGGCCTACTCGTTATCCAGCATTTT.

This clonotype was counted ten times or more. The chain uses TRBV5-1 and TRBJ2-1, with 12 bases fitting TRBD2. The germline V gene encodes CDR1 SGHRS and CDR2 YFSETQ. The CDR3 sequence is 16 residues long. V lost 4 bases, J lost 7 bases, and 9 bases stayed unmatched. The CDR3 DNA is TGCGCCAGCAGCGCCCGGACTAGCGGGAAATTTAATGAGCAGTTCTTC. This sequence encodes CASSARTSGKFNEQFF. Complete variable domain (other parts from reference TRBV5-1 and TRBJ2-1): KAGVTQTPRYLIKTRGQQVTLSCSPISGHRSVSWYQQTPGQGLQFLFEYFSETQRNKGNFPGRFSGRQFSNSRSEMNVSTLELGDSALYLCASSARTSGKFNEQFFGPGTRLTVL.

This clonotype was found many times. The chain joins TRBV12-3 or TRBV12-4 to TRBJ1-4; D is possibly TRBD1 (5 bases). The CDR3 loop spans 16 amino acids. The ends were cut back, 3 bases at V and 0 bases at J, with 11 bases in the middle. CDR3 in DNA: TGTGCCAGCAGTTTTTTTAGGGGCACAACTAATGAAAAACTGTTTTTT. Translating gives CASSFFRGTTNEKLFF.

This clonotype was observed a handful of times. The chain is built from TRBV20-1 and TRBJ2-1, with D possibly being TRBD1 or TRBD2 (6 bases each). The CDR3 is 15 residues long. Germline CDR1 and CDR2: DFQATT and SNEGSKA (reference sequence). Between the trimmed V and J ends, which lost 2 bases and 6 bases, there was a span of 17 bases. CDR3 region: CSARPYRRGLNEQFF. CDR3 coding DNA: TGCAGTGCTAGACCCTACCGCAGGGGACTCAATGAGCAGTTCTTC.

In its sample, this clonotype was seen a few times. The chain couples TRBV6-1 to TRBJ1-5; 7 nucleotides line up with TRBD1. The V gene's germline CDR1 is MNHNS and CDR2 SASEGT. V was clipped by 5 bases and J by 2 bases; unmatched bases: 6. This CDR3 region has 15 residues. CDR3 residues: CASSTRTGGNQPQHF. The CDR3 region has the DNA TGTGCCAGCAGTACTCGGACAGGAGGCAATCAGCCCCAGCATTTT.

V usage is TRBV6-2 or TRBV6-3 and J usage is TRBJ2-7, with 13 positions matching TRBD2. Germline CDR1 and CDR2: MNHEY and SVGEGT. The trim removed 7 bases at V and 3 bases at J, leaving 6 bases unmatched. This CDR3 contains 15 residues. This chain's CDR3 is CASTIRTSGSYEQYF. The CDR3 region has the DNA TGTGCCAGCACCATCAGGACTAGCGGGAGCTACGAGCAGTACTTC.

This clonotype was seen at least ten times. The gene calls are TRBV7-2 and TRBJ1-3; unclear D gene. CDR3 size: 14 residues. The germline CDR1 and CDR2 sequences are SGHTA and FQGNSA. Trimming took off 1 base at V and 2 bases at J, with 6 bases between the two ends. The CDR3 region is CASSLGNPGNTIYF. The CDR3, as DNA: TGTGCCAGCAGCTTAGGCAACCCTGGAAACACCATATATTTT.

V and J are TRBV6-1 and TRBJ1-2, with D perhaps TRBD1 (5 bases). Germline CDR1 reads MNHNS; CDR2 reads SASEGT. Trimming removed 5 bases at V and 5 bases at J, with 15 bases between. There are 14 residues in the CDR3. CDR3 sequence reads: CASSTRGGRYGYTF. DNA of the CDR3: TGTGCCAGCAGTACCCGGGGGGGAAGGTATGGCTACACCTTC.

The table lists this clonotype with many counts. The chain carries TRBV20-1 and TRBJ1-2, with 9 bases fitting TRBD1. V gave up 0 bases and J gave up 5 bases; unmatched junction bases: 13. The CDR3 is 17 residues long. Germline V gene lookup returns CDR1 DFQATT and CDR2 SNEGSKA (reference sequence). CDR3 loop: CSARDLLGGQGFYGYTF. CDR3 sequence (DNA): TGCAGTGCTAGAGATCTTTTGGGGGGACAGGGCTTTTATGGCTACACCTTC.

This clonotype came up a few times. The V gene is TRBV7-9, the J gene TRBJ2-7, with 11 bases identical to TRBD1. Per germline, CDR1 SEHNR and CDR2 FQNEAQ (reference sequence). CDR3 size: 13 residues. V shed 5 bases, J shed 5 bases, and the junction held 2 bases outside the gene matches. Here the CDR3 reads CASSRTGGDEQYF. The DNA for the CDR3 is TGTGCCAGCAGCAGGACAGGGGGCGACGAGCAGTACTTC.

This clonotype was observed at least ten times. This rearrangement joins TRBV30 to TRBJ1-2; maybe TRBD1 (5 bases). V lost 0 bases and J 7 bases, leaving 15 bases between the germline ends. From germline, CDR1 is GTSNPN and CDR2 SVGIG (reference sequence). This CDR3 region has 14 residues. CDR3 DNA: TGTGCCTGGAGTGTAATCGGGATGGGGGGTGGCTACACCTTC. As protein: CAWSVIGMGGGYTF.

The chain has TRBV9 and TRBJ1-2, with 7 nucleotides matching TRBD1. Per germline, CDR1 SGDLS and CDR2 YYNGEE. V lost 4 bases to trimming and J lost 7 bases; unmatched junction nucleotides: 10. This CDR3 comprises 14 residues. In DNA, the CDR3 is TGTGCCAGCAGCCGAGACCGACAGGGTAGTGGCTACACCTTC. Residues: CASSRDRQGSGYTF. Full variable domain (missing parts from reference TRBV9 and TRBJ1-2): DSGVTQTPKHLITATGQRVTLRCSPRSGDLSVYWYQQSLDQGLQFLIQYYNGEERAKGNILERFSAQQFPDLHSELNLSSLELGDSALYFCASSRDRQGSGYTFGSGTRLTVV.

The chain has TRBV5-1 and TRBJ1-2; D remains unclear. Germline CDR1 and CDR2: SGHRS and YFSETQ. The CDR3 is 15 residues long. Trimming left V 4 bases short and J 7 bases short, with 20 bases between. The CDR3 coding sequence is TGCGCCAGCAGCCAAGAGGGTGAGCCTTGGATTGGCTACACCTTC. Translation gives CASSQEGEPWIGYTF.